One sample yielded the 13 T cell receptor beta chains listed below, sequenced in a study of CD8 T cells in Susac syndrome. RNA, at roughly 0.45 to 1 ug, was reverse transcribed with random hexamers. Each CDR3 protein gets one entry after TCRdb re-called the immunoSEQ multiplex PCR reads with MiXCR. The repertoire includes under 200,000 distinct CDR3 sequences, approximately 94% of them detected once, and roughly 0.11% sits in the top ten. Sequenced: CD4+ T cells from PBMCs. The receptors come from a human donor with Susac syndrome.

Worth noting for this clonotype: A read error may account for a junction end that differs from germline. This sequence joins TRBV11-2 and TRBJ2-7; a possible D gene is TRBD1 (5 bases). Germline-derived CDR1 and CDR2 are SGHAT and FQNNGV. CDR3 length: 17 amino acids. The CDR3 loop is CASSPIRTTAKSYEQCF. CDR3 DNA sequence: TGTGCCAGCAGCCCTATTCGAACGACAGCCAAGTCCTACGAGCAGTGCTTC. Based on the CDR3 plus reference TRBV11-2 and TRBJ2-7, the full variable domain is EAGVAQSPRYKIIEKRQSVAFWCNPISGHATLYWYQQILGQGPKLLIQFQNNGVVDDSQLPKDRFSAERLKGVDSTLKIQPAKLEDSAVYLCASSPIRTTAKSYEQCFGPGTRLTVT.

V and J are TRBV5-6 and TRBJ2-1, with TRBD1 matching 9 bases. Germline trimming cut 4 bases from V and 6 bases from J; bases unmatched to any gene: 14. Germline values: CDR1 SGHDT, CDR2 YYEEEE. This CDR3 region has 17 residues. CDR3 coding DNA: TGTGCCAGCAGCCCTTCGTACGGGGACAGGGACTTCAATGAGCAGTTCTTC. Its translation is CASSPSYGDRDFNEQFF.

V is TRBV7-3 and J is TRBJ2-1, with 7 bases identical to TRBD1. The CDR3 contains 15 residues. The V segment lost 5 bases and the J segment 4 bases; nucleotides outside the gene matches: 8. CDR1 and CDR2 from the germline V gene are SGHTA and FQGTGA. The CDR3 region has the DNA TGTGCCAGCAGCCGGGACAGCCGGACTTACAATGAGCAGTTCTTC. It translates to CASSRDSRTYNEQFF.

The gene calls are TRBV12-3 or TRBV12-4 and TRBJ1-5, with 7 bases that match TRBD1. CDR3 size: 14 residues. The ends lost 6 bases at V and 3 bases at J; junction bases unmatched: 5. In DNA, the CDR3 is TGTGCCAGCAGCTCCGACAGGGACAATCAGCCCCAGCATTTT. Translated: CASSSDRDNQPQHF.

The DNA of the CDR3 is TGTGCCAGCAGCCTCTGGACAGATACCTACGAGCAGTACTTC. Translating gives CASSLWTDTYEQYF. The chain joins TRBV3-1 to TRBJ2-7; tentatively, D is TRBD1 (6 bases). Germline lookup yields CDR1 LGHDT and CDR2 YNNKEL (reference sequence). The V end lost 4 bases, the J end lost 2 bases, and 12 bases lay between the germline ends. This CDR3 region has 14 residues.

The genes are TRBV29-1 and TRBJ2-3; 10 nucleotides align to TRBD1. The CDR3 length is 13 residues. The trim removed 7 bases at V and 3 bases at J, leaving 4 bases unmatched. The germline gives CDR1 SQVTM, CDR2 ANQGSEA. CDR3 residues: CSGGDRGTDTQYF. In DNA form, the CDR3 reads TGCAGCGGCGGGGACAGGGGTACAGATACGCAGTATTTT.

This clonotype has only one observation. CDR3: CSVEEAAAKNIQYF. CDR3 DNA: TGCAGCGTTGAAGAGGCCGCAGCCAAAAACATTCAGTACTTC. The gene calls are TRBV29-1 and TRBJ2-4, with D unresolved. There are 14 residues in the CDR3. CDR1 SQVTM and CDR2 ANQGSEA come from the germline V gene. V gave up 0 bases and J gave up 0 bases, with 6 bases separating them.

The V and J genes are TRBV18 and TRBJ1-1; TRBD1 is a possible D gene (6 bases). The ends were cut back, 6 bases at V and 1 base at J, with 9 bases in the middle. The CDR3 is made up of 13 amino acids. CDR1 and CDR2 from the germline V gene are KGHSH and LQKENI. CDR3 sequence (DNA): TGTGCCAGCTCTGGACAGAGGAACACTGAAGCTTTCTTT. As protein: CASSGQRNTEAFF.

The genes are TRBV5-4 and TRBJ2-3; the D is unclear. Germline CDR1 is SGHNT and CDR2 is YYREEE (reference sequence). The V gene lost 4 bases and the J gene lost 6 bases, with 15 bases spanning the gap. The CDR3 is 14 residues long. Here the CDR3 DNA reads TGTGCCAGCAGCGGCGAGACCCCTTTGGATACGCAGTATTTT. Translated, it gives CASSGETPLDTQYF.

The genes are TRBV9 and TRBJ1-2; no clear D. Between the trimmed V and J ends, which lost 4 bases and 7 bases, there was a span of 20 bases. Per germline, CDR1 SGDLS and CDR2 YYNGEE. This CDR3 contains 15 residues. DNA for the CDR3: TGTGCCAGCAGCCCCCAACAGTCGTACGGGCCTGGCTACACCTTC. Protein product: CASSPQQSYGPGYTF.

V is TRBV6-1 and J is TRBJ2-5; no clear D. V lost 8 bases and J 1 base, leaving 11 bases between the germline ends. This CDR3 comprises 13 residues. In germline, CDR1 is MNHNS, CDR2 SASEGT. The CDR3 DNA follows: TGTGCCAGCGGGAAACTAATCCAAGAGACCCAGTACTTC. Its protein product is CASGKLIQETQYF.

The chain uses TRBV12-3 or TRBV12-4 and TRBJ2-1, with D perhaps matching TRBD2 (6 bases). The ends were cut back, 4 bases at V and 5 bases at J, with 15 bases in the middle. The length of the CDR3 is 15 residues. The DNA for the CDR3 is TGTGCCAGCAGTTACCCGGGGGATTCGAACAATGAGCAGTTCTTC. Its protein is CASSYPGDSNNEQFF.

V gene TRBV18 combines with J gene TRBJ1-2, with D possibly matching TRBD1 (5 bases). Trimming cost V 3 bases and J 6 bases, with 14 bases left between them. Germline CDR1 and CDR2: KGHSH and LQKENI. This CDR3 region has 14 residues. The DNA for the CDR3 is TGTGCCAGCTCACCGGGACCCGGGGATAATGGCTACACCTTC. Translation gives CASSPGPGDNGYTF.